This T cell receptor (beta chain) was captured in a study of T cells in Graves' hyperthyroidism and ophthalmopathy. It was RNA transcripts that yielded the amplified TCR beta CDR3 regions. The study used the HTBI primer set for a first-round RT-PCR of the TCR CDR3. TCRdb re-analysed the multiplex PCR reads in MiXCR, keeping a single row per CDR3 protein. The profile shows over 650,000 distinct CDR3 sequences, about 17% of them singletons. This CDR3 has 13 residues. Germline V gene sequence: CDR1 SGHRS, CDR2 YFSETQ. The V and J ends lost 2 bases and 4 bases respectively, with 9 bases between them. Exclusion of a patient resulted from uncontrolled infection, other autoimmune disease, pregnancy or lactation. PBMCs stemmed from less than 13 ml fresh peripheral blood.

The TCR sequence derives from a man younger than 30 with Graves' hyperthyroidism. The chain employs TRBV5-1 and TRBJ2-5; D unresolved. Sequenced: blood. CDR3 residues: CASSFGPAETQYF. CDR3 DNA: TGCGCCAGCAGCTTTGGACCCGCAGAGACCCAGTACTTC.